The T cell receptor beta chain described here comes from a study of T cell responses to AZD1222 COVID-19 vaccine. Data came from immunoSEQ multiplex PCR; TCRdb stores just in-frame clones and leaves some out. The sample has some 180,000 clones, over 80% seen once. CDR1 and CDR2 (germline): LGHDT, YNNKEL (reference sequence). This CDR3 is 15 amino acids long. Unmatched junction bases numbered 10, after V lost 5 bases and J lost 8 bases. The specimen was peripheral blood, collected on day 0 of AZD1222 vaccination. The origin of this receptor is an adult in good health. The V gene is TRBV3-1 (or the pseudogene TRBV3-2), the J gene TRBJ2-2, with TRBD2 matching 8 bases. CDR3 protein: CASSSREGRPGELFF. The CDR3 nucleotides read TGTGCCAGCAGCAGCCGGGAGGGCCGCCCGGGGGAGCTGTTTTTT.